These 22 T cell receptor beta chains were all obtained from the same sample, sequenced in a study of vaccination and CD4 T cells after COVID-19. Treatment described: roughly 10-day PBMC culture with coronavirus spike peptide pools or control peptides (ViraFEST assay). Once obtained from cultured CD4+ T cells, the DNA was sequenced using the Oncomine TCR Beta short-read assay. TCRdb reprocessed the PCR reads via MiXCR and lists one record per CDR3 protein. The sample has 17,000 or so distinct CDR3 sequences, 23% seen once. Their recognized antigens are unknown. Sequenced: cultured CD4+ T cells from blood. All receptors derive from a human donor with COVID-19.

This clonotype rates as medium-sized. The rearrangement links TRBV20-1 to TRBJ1-2; 9 bases fit TRBD1. V dropped 3 bases and J dropped 7; count of bases not matched to a gene: 12. Germline V lookup: CDR1 DFQATT, CDR2 SNEGSKA (reference sequence). The CDR3 totals 15 residues. The CDR3 spells CSASDRDREFGGYTF. In DNA, the CDR3 is TGCAGTGCTAGTGACCGGGACAGGGAATTTGGTGGCTACACCTTC.

This clonotype has just a few counts. This sequence joins TRBV11-2 and TRBJ1-1; no clear D. The V end was cut by 5 bases, the J end by 5 bases, with 9 bases between. In germline, CDR1 is SGHAT, CDR2 FQNNGV. The CDR3 covers 12 residues. The CDR3 nucleotides read TGTGCCAGCAGCCCTAGACGGACTGAAGCTTTCTTT. It specifies CASSPRRTEAFF.

This clonotype was seen a few times. The genes are TRBV12-3 or TRBV12-4 and TRBJ2-7; D gene ambiguous. This CDR3 contains 14 residues. With 7 bases removed from V and 2 bases from J, the gap between germline ends came to 15 bases. This chain's CDR3 is CASNSRPGPYEQYF. CDR3 bases: TGTGCCAGCAACAGTAGGCCTGGTCCCTACGAGCAGTACTTC.

This chain uses TRBV2 with TRBJ2-2; possible D gene TRBD1, 6 bases. This CDR3 contains 13 residues. Germline CDR1 reads SNHLY; CDR2 reads FYNNEI. Trimming stripped 7 bases from V and 6 bases from J, with 12 bases between. CDR3 bases: TGTGCCAGCACTGCTACAGGGCCCGGGGAGCTGTTTTTT. Translating gives CASTATGPGELFF.

This clonotype was seen only a few times. The chain carries TRBV6-1 and TRBJ2-7, with D possibly TRBD2 on 7 matching bases. Trimming took 4 bases from V and 6 from J, leaving 10 bases between them. The CDR3 sequence is 12 residues long. Per germline, CDR1 MNHNS and CDR2 SASEGT. The CDR3 region is CASSGGGGEQYF. DNA for the CDR3: TGTGCCAGCAGTGGGGGGGGCGGCGAGCAGTACTTC.

DNA for the CDR3: TGCGCCAGCAGTCTGGAGGCAGGAGTCTCACCCCTCCACTTT. This translates into CASSLEAGVSPLHF. The chain carries TRBV5-1 and TRBJ1-6; D gene uncertain. Germline lookup yields CDR1 SGHRS and CDR2 YFSETQ. This CDR3 contains 14 residues. V was shortened by 5 bases and J by 10 bases, with 16 bases between the two germline ends.

This clonotype was observed a handful of times. This chain uses TRBV7-9 with TRBJ2-7; 10 bases line up with TRBD1. This CDR3 region has 15 residues. Trimming removed 3 bases from V and 6 bases from J; junction bases left unmatched: 8. The germline V gene encodes CDR1 SEHNR and CDR2 FQNEAQ (reference sequence). The DNA for the CDR3 is TGTGCCAGCAGCTTGGGGACAGGGGTCGTGAGCGAGCAGTACTTC. This gives the protein CASSLGTGVVSEQYF.

The chain has TRBV28 and TRBJ2-7; D is unclear. V dropped 5 bases and J dropped 4 bases, with 12 bases sitting between them. The CDR3 loop spans 13 amino acids. Germline-derived CDR1 and CDR2 are MDHEN and SYDVKM. As DNA, the CDR3 is TGTGCCAGCAGTCCCCCAAGTCCTTACGAGCAGTACTTC. It translates to CASSPPSPYEQYF.

This clonotype qualifies as medium-sized. The chain employs TRBV7-9 and TRBJ1-2; D is perhaps TRBD1 (5 bases). Germline values: CDR1 SEHNR, CDR2 FQNEAQ (reference sequence). V gave up 0 bases and J gave up 5 bases, with 13 bases separating them. CDR3 length equals 15 residues. CDR3 in amino acids: CASSLAMGVPYGYTF. Here the CDR3 DNA reads TGTGCCAGCAGCTTAGCGATGGGGGTCCCTTATGGCTACACCTTC.

This clonotype was counted a few times. This chain uses TRBV7-2 with TRBJ1-5; the match to TRBD1 covers 8 bases. V dropped 5 bases and J dropped 9; count of bases not matched to a gene: 9. This CDR3 is built from 14 residues. CDR1 and CDR2 (germline): SGHTA, FQGNSA. CDR3 in amino acids: CASSGGTGEGPQHF. In nucleotides, the CDR3 is TGTGCCAGCAGCGGGGGGACAGGCGAGGGGCCCCAGCATTTT.

V usage is TRBV5-1 and J usage is TRBJ2-1, with D perhaps matching TRBD1 or TRBD2 (5 bases each). Trimming removed 3 bases from V and 4 bases from J, with 14 bases in between. The germline V gene has CDR1 SGHRS and CDR2 YFSETQ. The CDR3 is made up of 15 amino acids. This CDR3 reads CASSSPGRNYNEQFF. The CDR3 nucleotides are TGCGCCAGCAGCTCCCCGGGACGCAATTACAATGAGCAGTTCTTC.

The CDR3 loop is CSARADGGGGNTIYF. CDR3 nucleotide sequence: TGCAGTGCTAGAGCTGACGGGGGAGGAGGAAACACCATATATTTT. V and J are TRBV20-1 and TRBJ1-3; D may be TRBD1 (5 bases). The CDR3 covers 15 residues. Between the trimmed V and J ends, which lost 1 base and 4 bases, there was a span of 14 bases. Germline assignment: CDR1 DFQATT and CDR2 SNEGSKA (reference sequence).

This CDR3 is CASSGSYGYTF. Here the CDR3 DNA reads TGTGCCAGCAGTGGGAGCTATGGCTACACCTTC. The gene calls are TRBV12-3 or TRBV12-4 and TRBJ1-2; D ambiguous. The germline V and J ends were trimmed by 5 bases and 4 bases, with 5 bases remaining between them. The CDR3 length is 11 residues.

The chain recombines TRBV7-2 with TRBJ1-3; weak D call: TRBD1 (5 bases). Germline V CDR1 and CDR2: SGHTA, FQGNSA. The CDR3 length is 15 residues. Trimming stripped 1 base from V and 4 bases from J, with 11 bases between. Here the CDR3 DNA reads TGTGCCAGCAGCTTAGGTGCGGGGGGAGGAAACACCATATATTTT. It yields the protein CASSLGAGGGNTIYF.

The table lists this clonotype with a few counts. The chain is built from TRBV25-1 and TRBJ2-1; unclear D gene. V was shortened by 2 bases and J by 13 bases, with 9 bases between the two germline ends. This CDR3 has 11 residues. Looked up from germline, CDR1 is MGHDK and CDR2 is SYGVNS. The CDR3 nucleotides are TGTGCCAGCAGTGAAGCTGCGAGACAGTTCTTC. It translates to CASSEAARQFF.

The chain combines TRBV27 with TRBJ2-1, with 8 bases lining up with TRBD1. CDR3 size: 14 residues. The germline CDR1 and CDR2 sequences are MNHEY and SMNVEV (reference sequence). Trimming at V came to 7 bases and at J to 6 bases, leaving 8 bases not matched to a gene. The CDR3 sequence: CASKPDRVVNEQFF. The CDR3 DNA follows: TGTGCCAGCAAACCGGACAGGGTGGTCAATGAGCAGTTCTTC.

This clonotype appeared a few times. The chain has TRBV7-3 and TRBJ2-2; 7 bases line up with TRBD1. J was trimmed by 4 bases and V by 5 bases; bases with no gene match: 1. The CDR3 is 13 residues long. Germline V gene lookup returns CDR1 SGHTA and CDR2 FQGTGA. Written as DNA, the CDR3 is TGTGCCAGCAGCAGGGGGCCCACCGGGGAGCTGTTTTTT. It codes for CASSRGPTGELFF.

The chain uses TRBV12-3 or TRBV12-4 and TRBJ1-2; D not resolved. CDR3 size: 15 residues. The V end lost 0 bases, the J end lost 1 base, and 9 bases lay between the germline ends. The CDR3 DNA follows: TGTGCCAGCAGTTTAGCGCTAACAGTTAACTATGGCTACACCTTC. Translated, it gives CASSLALTVNYGYTF.

This sequence joins TRBV20-1 and TRBJ2-1; 10 nucleotides line up with TRBD2. The CDR3 spans 15 residues. Germline assignment: CDR1 DFQATT and CDR2 SNEGSKA (reference sequence). V was clipped by 0 bases and J by 9 bases; unmatched bases: 8. The CDR3 sequence: CSARDGSGGRSEQFF. CDR3 DNA sequence: TGCAGTGCTAGAGATGGTAGCGGGGGGCGTAGTGAGCAGTTCTTC.

This clonotype was observed a handful of times. The V and J genes are TRBV24-1 and TRBJ2-5; perhaps TRBD1 as D (6 bases). CDR3 length: 15 amino acids. Per germline, CDR1 KGHDR and CDR2 SFDVKD. The V end lost 5 bases, the J end lost 2 bases, and 14 bases lay between the germline ends. The CDR3 reads CATSGVGAVQETQYF. In nucleotides, the CDR3 is TGTGCCACCAGTGGGGTGGGGGCGGTGCAAGAGACCCAGTACTTC.

The CDR3 DNA reads TGTGCCAGCAGCCTACCCAAAGGACAGGCGCGACCATCCGGAAACACCATATATTTT. Translated, it gives CASSLPKGQARPSGNTIYF. J is TRBJ1-3 and V is TRBV7-9; 7 bases are shared with TRBD1. V lost 5 bases, J lost 4 bases, and 20 bases stayed unmatched. This CDR3 contains 19 residues. Looked up from germline, CDR1 is SEHNR and CDR2 is FQNEAQ (reference sequence).

This clonotype was seen a handful of times. In DNA, the CDR3 is TGCAGTGCTAGCACAGGGGAGGAGACCCAGTACTTC. The encoded protein is CSASTGEETQYF. The gene calls are TRBV20-1 and TRBJ2-5, with 7 bases lining up with TRBD1. CDR3 length: 12 residues. The V gene end was trimmed by 3 bases and the J gene end by 5 bases; junction bases not matched to a gene: 3. From germline, CDR1 is DFQATT and CDR2 SNEGSKA (reference sequence).